Following are 17 T cell receptor beta chains from one sample sequenced in a study of blood T cell repertoires in COVID-19. The data were produced by immunoSEQ multiplex PCR, yet TCRdb's version contains in-frame clones alone and is incomplete. The sample yields under 200,000 clones, around four fifths seen once. What was sequenced was peripheral blood. The receptors derive from a woman of 80 years or more with active or convalescent COVID-19.

The rearrangement links TRBV5-1 to TRBJ1-2; TRBD1 is a possible D gene (5 bases). CDR3 size: 19 residues. V shed 3 bases and J shed 0 bases, with 24 bases lying between them. CDR1 is SGHRS and CDR2 is YFSETQ in the germline V gene. The CDR3 sequence is CASSSISGVTYGTNYGYTF. CDR3 sequence (DNA): TGCGCCAGCAGCTCAATATCGGGGGTCACCTATGGAACTAACTATGGCTACACCTTC.

This sequence joins TRBV9 and TRBJ1-3, with 10 positions matching TRBD1. Germline V gene data show CDR1 as SGDLS and CDR2 as YYNGEE. Unmatched junction bases numbered 17, after V lost 2 bases and J lost 0 bases. The CDR3 is made up of 21 amino acids. DNA for the CDR3: TGTGCCAGCAGCGTCCCTCTGATAGTGGGACAGGGGTCTTGCTCTGGAAACACCATATATTTT. The encoded protein is CASSVPLIVGQGSCSGNTIYF.

The chain links TRBV18 to TRBJ1-3; D unresolved. Germline-derived CDR1 and CDR2 are KGHSH and LQKENI. V gave up 3 bases and J gave up 0 bases, with 12 bases separating them. CDR3 length equals 16 residues. The CDR3 sequence is CASSPQQAISGNTIYF. The DNA of the CDR3 is TGTGCCAGCTCACCCCAGCAGGCGATCTCTGGAAACACCATATATTTT.

The chain uses TRBV12-3 or TRBV12-4 and TRBJ1-1; D is undetermined. The CDR3 loop spans 12 amino acids. V was cut by 3 bases and J by 4 bases, with 6 bases left in between. The CDR3 DNA sequence: TGTGCCAGCAGTTTCTCGGTCACTGAAGCTTTCTTT. As protein: CASSFSVTEAFF.

This clone has more than one count but fewer than ten. The gene calls are TRBV7-2 and TRBJ1-3; maybe TRBD1 (5 bases). CDR1 and CDR2 (germline): SGHTA, FQGNSA. The CDR3 runs 15 residues. V shed 7 bases and J shed 4 bases, with 17 bases lying between them. CDR3 sequence: CASTPGGWVGNTIYF. DNA of the CDR3: TGTGCCAGCACCCCGGGGGGATGGGTGGGAAACACCATATATTTT.

CDR3 protein: CASSYRDSSTYGYTF. In DNA, the CDR3 is TGTGCCAGCAGCTACCGGGACAGCTCTACCTATGGCTACACCTTC. The chain couples TRBV5-4 to TRBJ1-2, with TRBD1 matching over 7 bases. Trimming at V came to 3 bases and at J to 4 bases, leaving 9 bases not matched to a gene. The germline V gene encodes CDR1 SGHNT and CDR2 YYREEE (reference sequence). The CDR3 extends over 15 amino acids.

The chain links TRBV7-9 to TRBJ1-6, with TRBD1 matching 8 bases. Germline CDR1 SEHNR, CDR2 FQNEAQ (reference sequence). Unmatched junction bases numbered 3, after V lost 5 bases and J lost 0 bases. The CDR3 loop spans 16 amino acids. CDR3 bases: TGTGCCAGCAGCGGGACAGGAACCTCCTATAATTCACCCCTCCACTTT. Its translation: CASSGTGTSYNSPLHF.

This clone was recorded only once. This chain links TRBV7-2 with TRBJ2-3, with TRBD2 matching 14 bases. The CDR3 is made up of 18 amino acids. In germline, CDR1 is SGHTA, CDR2 FQGNSA. J was trimmed by 2 bases and V by 4 bases; bases with no gene match: 8. The CDR3 bases are TGTGCCAGCAGCTCCTATGGACTAGCGGGGGGCCTCACAGATACGCAGTATTTT. It is translated as CASSSYGLAGGLTDTQYF.

This CDR3 is CASSLKQGTGNQPQHF. In DNA, the CDR3 is TGTGCCAGTAGTTTAAAACAGGGTACGGGCAATCAGCCCCAGCATTTT. The chain employs TRBV19 and TRBJ1-5; D may be TRBD1 (6 bases). This CDR3 is 16 amino acids long. The germline V gene has CDR1 LNHDA and CDR2 SQIVND (reference sequence). Trimming removed 5 bases at V and 2 bases at J, with 16 bases between.

This clone was seen more than once but under ten times. V and J are TRBV14 and TRBJ2-5; D gene uncertain. Trimming removed 1 base from V and 4 bases from J, with 7 bases in between. The germline CDR1 and CDR2 sequences are SGHDN and FVKESK. CDR3 length: 13 amino acids. Here the CDR3 DNA reads TGTGCCAGCAGCCAAGTAATCCGAGAGACCCAGTACTTC. Protein sequence: CASSQVIRETQYF.

The rearrangement links TRBV10-1 to TRBJ2-7, with TRBD1 matching over 8 bases. Per germline, CDR1 WNHNN and CDR2 SYGVQD (reference sequence). This CDR3 region has 14 residues. V gave up 6 bases and J gave up 2 bases; unmatched junction bases: 6. The CDR3 DNA sequence: TGCGCCAGCAGCCCCGGACAGGGCCCCTACGAGCAGTACTTC. This sequence encodes CASSPGQGPYEQYF.

This clone was counted a single time. This sequence joins TRBV5-6 and TRBJ1-2; D possibly corresponds to TRBD1 (6 bases). CDR3 size: 13 residues. V lost 5 bases and J lost 7, with 15 bases in between. Germline V CDR1 and CDR2: SGHDT, YYEEEE. The CDR3 sequence: CASRLRGAGGYTF. The DNA of the CDR3 is TGTGCCAGCAGGCTACGGGGGGCGGGTGGCTACACCTTC. Using reference TRBV5-6 and TRBJ1-2 for the parts outside the CDR3, the full variable domain is DAGVTQSPTHLIKTRGQQVTLRCSPKSGHDTVSWYQQALGQGPQFIFQYYEEEERQRGNFPDRFSGHQFPNYSSELNVNALLLGDSALYLCASRLRGAGGYTFGSGTRLTVV.

J is TRBJ1-2 and V is TRBV20-1; D gene ambiguous. Germline V lookup: CDR1 DFQATT, CDR2 SNEGSKA (reference sequence). This CDR3 spans 11 amino acids. V shed 3 bases and J shed 8 bases, with 10 bases lying between them. CDR3 coding DNA: TGCAGTGCTAGGGGTGGAGTAGGCTACACCTTC. This encodes CSARGGVGYTF.

The chain is built from TRBV10-1 and TRBJ2-3, with 11 nucleotides matching TRBD2. Germline CDR1 WNHNN, CDR2 SYGVQD (reference sequence). The CDR3 spans 18 residues. V shed 0 bases, J shed 5 bases, and the junction held 10 bases outside the gene matches. The CDR3: CASSESASGGRNLDTQYF. DNA for the CDR3: TGCGCCAGCAGTGAGTCGGCTAGCGGGGGGCGGAATTTAGATACGCAGTATTTT.

The chain uses TRBV15 and TRBJ1-2; D unresolved. The germline V gene has CDR1 LNHNV and CDR2 YYDKDF (reference sequence). Trimming removed 5 bases from V and 0 bases from J, with 16 bases in between. This CDR3 has 16 residues. CDR3 protein: CATSGRVVLTNYGYTF. The CDR3 nucleotides read TGTGCCACCAGCGGGAGGGTAGTACTTACTAACTATGGCTACACCTTC.

This rearrangement joins TRBV19 to TRBJ1-2; 7 bases map to TRBD1. The CDR3 spans 14 residues. Germline-derived CDR1 and CDR2 are LNHDA and SQIVND (reference sequence). V lost 6 bases, J lost 4 bases, and 8 bases stayed unmatched. This chain's CDR3 is CASSLGDRFYGYTF. The CDR3, as DNA: TGTGCCAGTAGCCTTGGGGACAGATTCTATGGCTACACCTTC. Full variable domain (missing parts from reference TRBV19 and TRBJ1-2): DGGITQSPKYLFRKEGQNVTLSCEQNLNHDAMYWYRQDPGQGLRLIYYSQIVNDFQKGDIAEGYSVSREKKESFPLTVTSAQKNPTAFYLCASSLGDRFYGYTFGSGTRLTVV.

The V and J genes are TRBV5-6 and TRBJ2-7; TRBD1 aligns across 8 bases. The length of the CDR3 is 15 residues. V trimming: 7 bases; J trimming: 6 bases; junction bases outside the gene matches: 15. Germline CDR1 is SGHDT and CDR2 is YYEEEE. In nucleotides, the CDR3 is TGTGCCAGCTCCCTGGGGCGGGACAGGATGGGCGAGCAGTACTTC. Translated, it gives CASSLGRDRMGEQYF.